This T cell receptor beta chain comes out of a study of low-dose radiotherapy and immunotherapy resistance in tumors. Whole-study context: Every two weeks patients got nivolumab 240 mg flat dose, plus ipilimumab 1 mg/kg every six weeks, intravenously.

Primers used for first-strand cDNA, a TRAV- and TRBV-specific set, covered both alpha and beta chains. PCR amplification of the TCRs was performed with Phusion for 20 PCR cycles, and it relied on a constant-region primer together with a V-primer adapter. By in vitro transcription, the isolated mRNA was amplified. TCRdb used MiXCR to reprocess the reads, holding one entry per CDR3 protein. Among tens of thousands of distinct CDR3 sequences listed, roughly 9% were seen once. This clonotype showed up many times. Time point described: before trial treatment. Administered to the donors were nivolumab, ipilimumab, aspirin, low-dose cyclophosphamide and low-dose radiotherapy. Solid tumors that lacked tumor-infiltrating lymphocytes and were advanced were present in eligible patients. The material sequenced was PBMCs, taken before treatment. This TCR was sampled from a male donor with prostate cancer.

The CDR3 sequence: CAWSKTVEETQYF. CDR3 DNA sequence: TGTGCCTGGAGTAAGACAGTCGAAGAGACCCAGTACTTC. The V and J genes are TRBV30 and TRBJ2-5, with TRBD1 as a possible D gene (5 bases). V was shortened by 2 bases and J by 3 bases, with 10 bases between the two germline ends. Per germline, CDR1 GTSNPN and CDR2 SVGIG (reference sequence). The CDR3 loop spans 13 amino acids.